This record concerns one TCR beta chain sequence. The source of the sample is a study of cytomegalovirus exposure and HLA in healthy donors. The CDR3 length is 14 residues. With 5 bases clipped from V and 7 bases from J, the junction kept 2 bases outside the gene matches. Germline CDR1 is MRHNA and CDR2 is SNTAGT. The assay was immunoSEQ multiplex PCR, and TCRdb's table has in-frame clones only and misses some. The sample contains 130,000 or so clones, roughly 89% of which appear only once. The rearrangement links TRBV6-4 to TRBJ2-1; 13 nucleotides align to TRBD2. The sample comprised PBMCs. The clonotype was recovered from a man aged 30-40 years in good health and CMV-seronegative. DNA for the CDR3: TGTGCCAGCAGTTCGACTAGCGGGGGGAATGAGCAGTTCTTC. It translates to CASSSTSGGNEQFF.